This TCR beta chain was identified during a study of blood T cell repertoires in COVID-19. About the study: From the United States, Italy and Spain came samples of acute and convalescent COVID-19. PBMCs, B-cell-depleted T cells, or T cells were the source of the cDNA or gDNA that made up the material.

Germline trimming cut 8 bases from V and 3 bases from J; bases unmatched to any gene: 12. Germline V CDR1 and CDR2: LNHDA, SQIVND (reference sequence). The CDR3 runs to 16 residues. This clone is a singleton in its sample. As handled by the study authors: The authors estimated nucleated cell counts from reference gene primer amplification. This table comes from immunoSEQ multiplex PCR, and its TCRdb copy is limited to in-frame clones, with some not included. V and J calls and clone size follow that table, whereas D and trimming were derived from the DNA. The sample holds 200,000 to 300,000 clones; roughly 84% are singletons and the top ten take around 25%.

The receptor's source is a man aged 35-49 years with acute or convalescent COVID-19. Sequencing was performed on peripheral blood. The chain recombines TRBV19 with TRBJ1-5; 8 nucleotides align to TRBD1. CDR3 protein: CASASRTGNNNQPQHF. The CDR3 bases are TGTGCCAGTGCCTCGAGGACAGGGAACAACAATCAGCCCCAGCATTTT.